This is a list of T cell receptor beta chains from one sample in a study of technical replicates of blood from a few donors. Sequenced by immunoSEQ multiplex PCR; TCRdb stores in-frame clones only, minus some. In the table there are 70,000 to 85,000 clones, 95% of which are singletons. Input material: T cells isolated from PBMCs. The receptor source for this set is a human donor in good health. The CDR3 runs from the conserved cysteine through the conserved F or W. D genes are given only for firm matches. The size entry is marked missing in some rows and otherwise reads once, few, many or a size class.

d_call	j_call	clone_size	v_call	cdr3_nt	cdr3_aa
NA	TRBJ1-1	NA	TRBV2	TGTGCCAGCACGGGAGGGGACACTGAAGCTTTCTTT	CASTGGDTEAFF
TRBD1	TRBJ2-7	NA	TRBV19	TGTGCCAGTCGACAGGGGAGGAACTACGAGCAGTACTTC	CASRQGRNYEQYF
NA	TRBJ2-2	NA	TRBV5-8	TGTGCCAGCAGCTTAGACAGGTTTGGGACCGGGGAGCTGTTTTTT	CASSLDRFGTGELFF
NA	TRBJ2-5	NA	TRBV19	TGTGCCAGTAGTATTTCTATCCAAGAGACCCAGTACTTC	CASSISIQETQYF
NA	TRBJ1-2	NA	TRBV15	TGTGCCACCAGCCCCCCGGGGGGAGCAAACTATGGCTACACCTTC	CATSPPGGANYGYTF
TRBD1	TRBJ2-3	NA	TRBV6-6	TGTGCCAGCAGCGGGACAGGGGGAGATACGCAGTATTTT	CASSGTGGDTQYF
TRBD1	TRBJ1-5	NA	TRBV7-9	TGTGCCAGCAGCCCTGGACAGGGACCTGAGCCCCAGCATTTT	CASSPGQGPEPQHF
NA	TRBJ1-1	NA	TRBV11-2	TGTGCCAGCAGCTGGTCGGGGATGAACACTGAAGCTTTCTTT	CASSWSGMNTEAFF
TRBD2	TRBJ2-5	NA	TRBV4-2	TGTGCCAGCAGCCAAGAACTAGCGGGGAAAGAGACCCAGTACTTC	CASSQELAGKETQYF
NA	TRBJ2-2	NA	TRBV28	TGTGCCAGCAGTTTATTTGGGGCCGGTGGCACCGGGGAGCTGTTTTTT	CASSLFGAGGTGELFF
NA	TRBJ1-1	once	TRBV28	TGTGCCAGCAGTCCGCGGATAATATACCGGATGAACACTGAAGCTTTCTTT	CASSPRIIYRMNTEAFF
NA	TRBJ1-1	NA	TRBV5-1	TGCGCCAGCAGTCCGGAGAGTAATTGGGTGAACACTGAAGCTTTCTTT	CASSPESNWVNTEAFF
NA	TRBJ1-5	NA	TRBV19	TGTGCCAGTAATAAGGGAGGCTACAATCAGCCCCAGCATTTT	CASNKGGYNQPQHF
NA	TRBJ2-2	NA	TRBV7-3	TGTGCCAGCAGCCCTGCGGGGATCGTAGTTCAGTCCGGGGAGCTGTTTTTT	CASSPAGIVVQSGELFF
NA	TRBJ2-3	NA	TRBV20-1	TGCAGTGCTAGACTCACAGATACGCAGTATTTT	CSARLTDTQYF
TRBD1	TRBJ1-2	once	TRBV7-9	TGTGCCAGCAGCACCGCCCACGGGCCCGACAGGGCCTATGGCTACACCTTC	CASSTAHGPDRAYGYTF
NA	TRBJ2-7	NA	TRBV5-1	TGCGCCAGCAGCTTGGTAGCACCGGGAATCTCCTACGAGCAGTACTTC	CASSLVAPGISYEQYF
NA	TRBJ2-7	NA	TRBV7-6	TGTGCCAGCAGCCAAACTCCAGGGGGGCAGACCTACGAGCAGTACTTC	CASSQTPGGQTYEQYF
NA	TRBJ2-7	NA	TRBV2	TGTGCCAGCAGTCAGGGAAGAGAGACTCACGAGCAGTACTTC	CASSQGRETHEQYF
NA	TRBJ2-4	NA	TRBV2	TGTGCCAGCAGTGAAGCCGACGGACACCCTGTTGGCGCCAAAAACATTCAGTACTTC	CASSEADGHPVGAKNIQYF
TRBD1	TRBJ1-1	NA	TRBV5-6	TGTGCCAGCAGCTTCCCAGGGGGGAACACTGAAGCTTTCTTT	CASSFPGGNTEAFF
TRBD1	TRBJ1-5	NA	TRBV19	TGTGCCAGTAGTCCTACAGGGGGCAAGAGTCAGCCCCAGCATTTT	CASSPTGGKSQPQHF
TRBD1	TRBJ2-7	NA	TRBV19	TGTGCCAGTAGCCCAGCAGGGGGCGGCTACGAGCAGTACTTC	CASSPAGGGYEQYF
TRBD1	TRBJ2-7	once	TRBV5-1	TGCGCCAGCGGAGAGGGGGCAGGGGTCTACGAGCAGTACTTC	CASGEGAGVYEQYF
NA	TRBJ2-4	NA	TRBV4-2	TGTGCCAGCAGCCAAGCCGTGGGTGTACTACCTTTACTAGCCAAAAACATTCAGTACTTC	CASSQAVGVLPLLAKNIQYF
NA	TRBJ1-1	NA	TRBV27	TGTGCCAGCAGTTTATCCACAGTGGAGGGAGCTTTCTTT	CASSLSTVEGAFF
TRBD1	TRBJ2-7	NA	TRBV19	TGTGCCAGCGGGACAGGGGGGACCTACGAGCAGTACTTC	CASGTGGTYEQYF
NA	TRBJ1-5	NA	TRBV11-2	TGTGCCAGCAGCCCGGGTTACAATCAGCCCCAGCATTTT	CASSPGYNQPQHF
TRBD2	TRBJ2-7	NA	TRBV5-1	TGCGCCAGCAGCTTGTGGGGTAGCGGGGGCTACGAGCAGTACTTC	CASSLWGSGGYEQYF
NA	TRBJ1-1	NA	TRBV19	TGTGCCAGTAGTATTGAAACCAGCCAGGGAGCTTTCTTT	CASSIETSQGAFF
NA	TRBJ1-1	NA	TRBV6-1	TGTGCCAGCAGCTCGGGGACTGAAGCTTTCTTT	CASSSGTEAFF
NA	TRBJ1-1	NA	TRBV29-1	TGCAGCGCCCCATCCGGGCGCGGGACTGAAGCTTTCTTT	CSAPSGRGTEAFF
NA	TRBJ2-1	NA	TRBV11-1	TGTGCCAGCAGCCGAGGACAGATTAGCTCCTACAATGAGCAGTTCTTC	CASSRGQISSYNEQFF
TRBD1	TRBJ2-1	NA	TRBV2	TGTGCCAGCAGTGAAGACAGGGGAGCCTACAATGAGCAGTTCTTC	CASSEDRGAYNEQFF
NA	TRBJ1-3	NA	TRBV9	TGTGCCAGCAGCGTAGACGGGGGAACTTCTGGAAACACCATATATTTT	CASSVDGGTSGNTIYF
TRBD1	TRBJ2-1	NA	TRBV5-1	TGCGCCTCCAGAGGAGACCAGGGGGCCCAAATAACAAATGAGCAGTTCTTC	CASRGDQGAQITNEQFF
NA	TRBJ1-1	once	TRBV6-5	TGTGCCAGCAGTCCCGGGAACACTGAAGCTTTCTTT	CASSPGNTEAFF
NA	TRBJ2-7	NA	TRBV12-5	TGTGCTAGTGTAGCATCGACCTACGAGCAGTACTTC	CASVASTYEQYF
NA	TRBJ2-5	NA	TRBV5-1	TGCGCCAGCAGCCTGGGGCAGTACCAAGAGACCCAGTACTTC	CASSLGQYQETQYF
TRBD2	TRBJ2-7	NA	TRBV6-4	TGTGCCAGCAGTGACTTGCGGGGGGACTACGAGCAGTACTTC	CASSDLRGDYEQYF
TRBD2	TRBJ2-7	NA	TRBV2	TGTGCCAGCAGTGGGGTTCCTAGCGGGAGCTCCTACGAGCAGTACTTC	CASSGVPSGSSYEQYF
TRBD2	TRBJ2-1	NA	TRBV5-6	TGTGCCAGCAGTCGGGACTATCGGGGTGAGCAGTTCTTC	CASSRDYRGEQFF
NA	TRBJ2-1	NA	TRBV7-9	TGTGCCAGCAGCTCGACACTTAACCTTGAGCAGTTCTTC	CASSSTLNLEQFF
NA	TRBJ1-6	NA	TRBV12-5	TGTGCTAGTGGTTTGGAGCAGGCTTCACCCCTCCACTTT	CASGLEQASPLHF
TRBD2	TRBJ2-5	NA	TRBV15	TGTGCCACCAGCAGAGATCTAATAGCGGGAGGCCGTGAAGAGACCCAGTACTTC	CATSRDLIAGGREETQYF
TRBD2	TRBJ2-7	NA	TRBV11-3	TGTGCCAGCAGCTTCCGAAAACTAGCGGGGCTGTACGAGCAGTACTTC	CASSFRKLAGLYEQYF
TRBD1	TRBJ2-7	NA	TRBV5-1	TGCGCCAGCAGCTCAACCGGGACAGACTACGAGCAGTACTTC	CASSSTGTDYEQYF
TRBD1	TRBJ1-2	NA	TRBV29-1	TGCAGCGTTGAGGGACAGGGCTATAACTATGGCTACACCTTC	CSVEGQGYNYGYTF
TRBD1	TRBJ2-3	NA	TRBV6-6	TGTGCCAGCAGTTATGGGACAGGTGGCACAGATACGCAGTATTTT	CASSYGTGGTDTQYF
TRBD1	TRBJ1-2	NA	TRBV4-2	TGTGCCAGCAGCCAACGCCCCGGACAGGGGGCATATGGCTACACCTTC	CASSQRPGQGAYGYTF
NA	TRBJ1-3	NA	TRBV10-3	TGTGCCATCAGGACCGGAGATTCTGGAAACACCATATATTTT	CAIRTGDSGNTIYF
TRBD1	TRBJ2-2	NA	TRBV2	TGTGCCAGCAGTGGCCTGACAGGGCCGACCGGGGAGCTGTTTTTT	CASSGLTGPTGELFF
TRBD1	TRBJ2-3	NA	TRBV5-8	TGTGCCAGCAGCTTGGACCCAACAGGGGGCACAGATACGCAGTATTTT	CASSLDPTGGTDTQYF
NA	TRBJ1-1	NA	TRBV7-6	TGTGCCAGCAGCTTAGGCGGGAGGACAAGTGAAGCTTTCTTT	CASSLGGRTSEAFF